This entry concerns a single T cell receptor beta chain. This sample also contains other DNA sequences that code for the same CDR3. This sample is part of a study of blood T cell repertoires in COVID-19. TCRdb keeps only in-frame clones here, not all; method: immunoSEQ multiplex PCR. The repertoire has 250,000 to 350,000 clones, roughly 91% of them found once; the top ten carry less than 3.5%. In germline, CDR1 is SGHRS, CDR2 YFSETQ. This CDR3 region has 13 residues. V lost 0 bases and J lost 7, with 10 bases in between. Recruitment covered 25 or so US areas and drew participants whose ages spanned roughly 18 to 95 years.

The sequenced sample was PBMCs or T cells enriched from blood (not recorded which). The chain couples TRBV5-1 to TRBJ1-2, with D uncertain. The receptor comes from a woman aged 45-65 years who had been exposed to COVID-19. The CDR3 protein is CASSLAGEGGYTF. CDR3 sequence (DNA): TGCGCCAGCAGCTTGGCAGGTGAGGGTGGCTACACCTTC.